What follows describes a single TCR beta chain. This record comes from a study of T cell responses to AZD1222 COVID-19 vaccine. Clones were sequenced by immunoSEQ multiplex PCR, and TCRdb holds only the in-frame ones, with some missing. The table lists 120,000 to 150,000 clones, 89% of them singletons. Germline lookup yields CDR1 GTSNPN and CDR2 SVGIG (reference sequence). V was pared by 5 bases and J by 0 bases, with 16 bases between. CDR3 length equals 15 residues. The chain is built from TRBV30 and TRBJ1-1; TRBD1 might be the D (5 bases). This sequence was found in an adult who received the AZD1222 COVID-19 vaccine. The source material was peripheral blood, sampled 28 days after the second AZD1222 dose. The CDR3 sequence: CAWLPAPTVNTEAFF. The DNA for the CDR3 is TGTGCCTGGCTTCCCGCCCCGACAGTGAACACTGAAGCTTTCTTT.